This TCR beta chain comes out of a study of technical replicates of blood from a few donors. The repertoire was sequenced with immunoSEQ multiplex PCR; TCRdb's copy has only in-frame clones and lacks some. This table holds approximately 41,000 clones, 96% found once. The ends lost 5 bases at V and 0 bases at J; junction bases unmatched: 9. The CDR3 totals 16 residues. Germline CDR1 is SGHAT and CDR2 is FQNNGV. This receptor was taken from a human donor in good health. The gene calls are TRBV11-2 and TRBJ1-1, with 7 bases that match TRBD1. Input material: T cells isolated from PBMCs. The CDR3 nucleotides read TGTGCCAGCAGCCCGAGACAGGGTCGGGTGAACACTGAAGCTTTCTTT. Protein sequence: CASSPRQGRVNTEAFF.